These T cell receptor beta chains were read from a single sample in a study of spatial heterogeneity in lung cancer. TCRdb itself ran the 5' RACE reads through MiXCR, one entry per CDR3 protein. The sample lists approximately 50,000 distinct CDR3 sequences, under 8% seen once, with approximately 40% in the top ten. The sequenced sample was PBMCs, obtained at follow-up. The origin of the receptors is a female donor with early-stage non-small cell lung cancer. Both conserved end residues are part of each CDR3. A D gene is named only where the DNA matches it firmly. Only some rows state a clone size, as once, few, many or a class for expanded clones.

clone_size: many
j_call: TRBJ2-5
d_call: TRBD1
v_call: TRBV10-3
cdr3_nt: TGTGCCATCAGCAAACTAATGACAGGGCGAAAACAAGAGACCCAGTACTTC
cdr3_aa: CAISKLMTGRKQETQYF

clone_size: .
j_call: TRBJ1-1
d_call: TRBD1
v_call: TRBV6-5
cdr3_nt: TGTGCCAGCAGTACAGGGGCGGCAGCTTTCTTT
cdr3_aa: CASSTGAAAFF

clone_size: .
j_call: TRBJ1-1
d_call: .
v_call: TRBV7-9
cdr3_nt: TGTGCCAGCAGCTTATCGTTGTCAGAAGCTTTCTTT
cdr3_aa: CASSLSLSEAFF

clone_size: few
j_call: TRBJ1-2
d_call: TRBD1
v_call: TRBV7-2
cdr3_nt: TGTGCCAGCAGCCCGGGACAGTTCCCGGGCTACACCTTC
cdr3_aa: CASSPGQFPGYTF

clone_size: many
j_call: TRBJ2-7
d_call: .
v_call: TRBV7-9
cdr3_nt: TGTGCCAGCAGCTTATCCTACGAGCAGTACTTC
cdr3_aa: CASSLSYEQYF

clone_size: .
j_call: TRBJ2-1
d_call: TRBD2
v_call: TRBV10-3
cdr3_nt: TGTGCCATCAGTGACCGAGCGGGGGCCCAGAGCTCCTACAATGAGCAGTTCTTC
cdr3_aa: CAISDRAGAQSSYNEQFF

clone_size: .
j_call: TRBJ2-7
d_call: TRBD2
v_call: TRBV20-1
cdr3_nt: TGCAGTGCTAGAGATCGGACGGGGGGGAACTCCTACGAGCAGTACTTC
cdr3_aa: CSARDRTGGNSYEQYF

clone_size: .
j_call: TRBJ2-7
d_call: .
v_call: TRBV10-3
cdr3_nt: TGTGCCATCAAACGATTTGACAGTTCCTACGAGCAGTACTTC
cdr3_aa: CAIKRFDSSYEQYF

clone_size: few
j_call: TRBJ2-6
d_call: .
v_call: TRBV28
cdr3_nt: TGTGCCAGCAGTTTAGTTCCTGGGGCCAACGTCCTGACTTTC
cdr3_aa: CASSLVPGANVLTF

clone_size: .
j_call: TRBJ2-5
d_call: .
v_call: TRBV7-2
cdr3_nt: TGTGCCAGCAGCTTCCAGGCTGGCGGGGTCCAAGAGACCCAGTACTTC
cdr3_aa: CASSFQAGGVQETQYF

clone_size: medium-sized
j_call: TRBJ1-1
d_call: .
v_call: TRBV6-2/TRBV6-3
cdr3_nt: TGTGCCAGCAGTTACAAGGGGTCCACCACTGAAGCTTTCTTT
cdr3_aa: CASSYKGSTTEAFF

clone_size: .
j_call: TRBJ2-1
d_call: .
v_call: TRBV6-2/TRBV6-3
cdr3_nt: TGTGCCAGCAGTTACTTCCTAGCCCGCAATGAGCAGTTCTTC
cdr3_aa: CASSYFLARNEQFF

clone_size: many
j_call: TRBJ2-2
d_call: .
v_call: TRBV7-2
cdr3_nt: TGTGCCAGCAGCTTGATAGCCCGCTCCCTCACCGGGGAGCTGTTTTTT
cdr3_aa: CASSLIARSLTGELFF

clone_size: .
j_call: TRBJ2-1
d_call: TRBD2
v_call: TRBV6-2/TRBV6-3
cdr3_nt: TGTGCCAGCAGATGGACTAGCGGGATCTACAATGAGCAGTTCTTC
cdr3_aa: CASRWTSGIYNEQFF

clone_size: many
j_call: TRBJ2-1
d_call: .
v_call: TRBV5-1
cdr3_nt: TGCGCCAGCACCCTAACCGCGGGACACTTCTACAATGAGCAGTTCTTC
cdr3_aa: CASTLTAGHFYNEQFF

clone_size: .
j_call: TRBJ1-5
d_call: .
v_call: TRBV19
cdr3_nt: TGTGCCAGTACCCCCAGGGATCAGCCCCAGCATTTT
cdr3_aa: CASTPRDQPQHF

clone_size: .
j_call: TRBJ2-5
d_call: .
v_call: TRBV7-9
cdr3_nt: TGTGCCAGCAGCTGGGGACCTTCGGCCCAGTACTTC
cdr3_aa: CASSWGPSAQYF